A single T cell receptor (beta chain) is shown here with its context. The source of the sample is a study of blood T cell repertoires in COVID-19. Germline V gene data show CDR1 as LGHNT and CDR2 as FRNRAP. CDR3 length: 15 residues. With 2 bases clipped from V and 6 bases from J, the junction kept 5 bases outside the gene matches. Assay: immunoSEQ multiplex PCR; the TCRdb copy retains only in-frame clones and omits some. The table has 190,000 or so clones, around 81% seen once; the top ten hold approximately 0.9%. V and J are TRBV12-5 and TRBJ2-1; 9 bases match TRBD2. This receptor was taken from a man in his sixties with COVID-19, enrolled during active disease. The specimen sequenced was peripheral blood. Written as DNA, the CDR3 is TGTGCTAGTGGTTTGATCGCGGGAGGGATCAATGAGCAGTTCTTC. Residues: CASGLIAGGINEQFF.